The 14 T cell receptor beta chains listed next were all sequenced from one sample in a study of blood T cell repertoires in COVID-19. Assay used: immunoSEQ multiplex PCR; TCRdb lists only in-frame clones, some missing. This sample carries more than 450,000 clones, 75% to 90% of them seen once, and the ten largest clones take about 0.75%. The sequencing input was PBMCs or T cells enriched from blood (not recorded which). These receptors originate from a woman aged 18-29 years who had recovered from COVID-19.

To note about this clone: The same CDR3 arises from other DNA sequences in this sample as well. The chain combines TRBV18 with TRBJ2-3; 10 bases map to TRBD2. V was clipped by 3 bases and J by 2 bases; unmatched bases: 2. The CDR3 is 15 amino acids. Germline V gene lookup returns CDR1 KGHSH and CDR2 LQKENI. In DNA, the CDR3 is TGTGCCAGCTCACCTCTAGCGGGGGCCACAGATACGCAGTATTTT. Translation: CASSPLAGATDTQYF. The variable domain in full, completed from reference TRBV18 and TRBJ2-3, reads NAGVMQNPRHLVRRRGQEARLRCSPMKGHSHVYWYRQLPEEGLKFMVYLQKENIIDESGMPKERFSAEFPKEGPSILRIQQVVRGDSAAYFCASSPLAGATDTQYFGPGTRLTVL.

This rearrangement joins TRBV6-5 to TRBJ1-2, with TRBD1 matching 9 bases. This CDR3 contains 14 residues. Germline CDR1 and CDR2: MNHEY and SVGAGI. V lost 6 bases to trimming and J lost 7 bases; unmatched junction nucleotides: 9. CDR3 loop: CASSGGQGLSGYTF. For the CDR3, the DNA is TGTGCCAGCAGCGGGGGACAGGGTCTCTCTGGCTACACCTTC.

The chain has TRBV14 and TRBJ1-1; no reliable D call. V lost 4 bases, J lost 7 bases, and 16 bases lay in between. CDR1 SGHDN and CDR2 FVKESK come from the germline V gene. This CDR3 has 14 residues. The CDR3 region is CASSLIPGASEAFF. The CDR3 DNA reads as TGTGCCAGCAGCCTGATTCCTGGTGCTAGTGAAGCTTTCTTT.

The genes are TRBV6-2 or TRBV6-3 and TRBJ1-1; D is uncertain. The V gene's germline CDR1 is MNHEY and CDR2 SVGEGT. The ends were cut back, 6 bases at V and 0 bases at J, with 8 bases in the middle. This CDR3 spans 13 amino acids. The CDR3 DNA is TGTGCCAGCAGCCCCTTTCTGAACACTGAAGCTTTCTTT. It specifies CASSPFLNTEAFF.

The chain links TRBV15 to TRBJ1-1, with unresolved D. V lost 3 bases and J 6 bases, leaving 26 bases between the germline ends. CDR3 length: 18 residues. Germline V gene lookup returns CDR1 LNHNV and CDR2 YYDKDF (reference sequence). The CDR3 DNA reads as TGTGCCACCAGCAGGGACGCCGGTCAGGCAAATCGAGGGTCTGAAGCTTTCTTT. Its translation is CATSRDAGQANRGSEAFF.

The chain employs TRBV7-9 and TRBJ2-7; 14 bases agree with TRBD2. Germline values: CDR1 SEHNR, CDR2 FQNEAQ (reference sequence). V shed 4 bases, J shed 5 bases, and the junction held 7 bases outside the gene matches. CDR3 length: 16 residues. CDR3 loop: CASSSVTSGGADEQYF. The CDR3 coding sequence is TGTGCCAGCAGCTCGGTGACTAGCGGGGGGGCCGACGAGCAGTACTTC.

The rearrangement links TRBV6-5 to TRBJ1-1; the D gene is possibly TRBD1 (5 bases). Germline CDR1 and CDR2: MNHEY and SVGAGI. Trimming pared 2 bases from V and 1 base from J, leaving 14 bases between. This CDR3 is built from 16 residues. In nucleotides, the CDR3 is TGTGCCAGCAGTTACGATGTCGGGGGATCGAACACTGAAGCTTTCTTT. Encoded protein: CASSYDVGGSNTEAFF.

The chain joins TRBV7-9 to TRBJ1-2; possible D gene TRBD1, 5 bases. Trimming took off 5 bases at V and 7 bases at J, with 17 bases between the two ends. This CDR3 region has 14 residues. CDR1 and CDR2 (germline): SEHNR, FQNEAQ (reference sequence). CDR3 bases: TGTGCCAGCAGCCCCCTGGCAGGGCGTCCTGGCTACACCTTC. Translation gives CASSPLAGRPGYTF.

The rearrangement uses TRBV11-2 and TRBJ2-7; TRBD1 might be the D (5 bases). V shed 2 bases and J shed 0 bases, with 11 bases lying between them. The germline CDR1 and CDR2 sequences are SGHAT and FQNNGV. The length of the CDR3 is 15 residues. CDR3 residues: CASSLSDRPSYEQYF. The DNA of the CDR3 is TGTGCCAGCAGCTTAAGCGACAGACCCTCCTACGAGCAGTACTTC.

The rearrangement joins TRBV29-1 to TRBJ2-5; D unresolved. The CDR3 is made up of 12 amino acids. V shed 6 bases and J shed 1 base, with 9 bases lying between them. Germline V gene sequence: CDR1 SQVTM, CDR2 ANQGSEA. Here the CDR3 DNA reads TGCAGCGTGGTACAGACCCAAGAGACCCAGTACTTC. Its translation: CSVVQTQETQYF. Filled out from reference TRBV29-1 and TRBJ2-5, the complete variable domain reads SAVISQKPSRDICQRGTSLTIQCQVDSQVTMMFWYRQQPGQSLTLIATANQGSEATYESGFVIDKFPISRPNLTFSTLTVSNMSPEDSSIYLCSVVQTQETQYFGPGTRLLVL.

The rearrangement joins TRBV6-1 to TRBJ2-7; 7 bases are a match to TRBD2. Germline CDR1 reads MNHNS; CDR2 reads SASEGT. With V trimmed by 2 bases and J by 5 bases, 6 bases remained unmatched. This CDR3 is built from 14 residues. DNA for the CDR3: TGTGCCAGCAGTGAAAGTCGGGGGGTCCACGAGCAGTACTTC. Protein product: CASSESRGVHEQYF.

The chain joins TRBV27 to TRBJ1-6; 8 bases agree with TRBD1. CDR1 is MNHEY, CDR2 SMNVEV, per germline (reference sequence). With 4 bases clipped from V and 3 bases from J, the junction kept 5 bases outside the gene matches. CDR3 length: 16 amino acids. The CDR3: CASSSDGQGYNSPLHF. Here the CDR3 DNA reads TGTGCCAGCAGTTCAGACGGACAGGGCTATAATTCACCCCTCCACTTT.

The genes are TRBV7-2 and TRBJ2-2, with TRBD1 identical over 9 bases. The CDR3 length is 16 residues. The germline V gene has CDR1 SGHTA and CDR2 FQGNSA. Germline trimming cut 2 bases from V and 6 bases from J; bases unmatched to any gene: 7. The CDR3 here is CASSLRQGGYPGELFF. The CDR3, as DNA: TGTGCCAGCAGCTTAAGACAGGGGGGCTATCCCGGGGAGCTGTTTTTT.

In nucleotides, the CDR3 is TGTGCCACCAGTAGTCAAAGACAGGGGGACACCGGGGAGCTGTTTTTT. Its translation: CATSSQRQGDTGELFF. The chain couples TRBV24-1 to TRBJ2-2, with 9 bases matching TRBD1. The CDR3 runs to 16 residues. The germline gives CDR1 KGHDR, CDR2 SFDVKD. V trimming: 6 bases; J trimming: 3 bases; junction bases outside the gene matches: 7.